In this sample, the clone carrying this TCR beta chain turned up many times. Its antigen is not known. This sample was included in a study of HIV-infected children after antiretroviral therapy interruption. Study background: Continuous-treatment children had median age approximately 8 years, interruption approximately 8.8 years. The study, taken as a whole, reports: After treatment interruption started, naive CD4+ CDR3 overlap across time points dropped.

RNA-based 3' RACE libraries used unique molecular identifiers. A single record per CDR3 protein comes from TCRdb applying MiXCR to the 3' RACE reads. This table has 90,000 or so distinct CDR3 sequences, 6.9% appearing once. As for treatment: PENTA 11 planned treatment interruption arm or continuous ART arm. The CDR3 is 15 amino acids. Trimming shortened V by 4 bases and J by 2 bases, and 11 bases separated the two germline ends. The V gene's germline CDR1 is LNHDA and CDR2 SQIVND (reference sequence). This material consisted of CD45RA+ CD4+ T cells from PBMCs, pooled from several time points, taken from a donor given antiretroviral therapy, either interrupted or continuous. Subset defined: naive CD4+ CD45RA+ CD45RO- T cells. The origin of this receptor is a pool of human donors with HIV. The rearrangement uses TRBV19 and TRBJ2-2; D is undetermined. The CDR3 protein is CASSRLDLNTGELFF. In DNA form, the CDR3 reads TGTGCCAGTAGTAGGCTAGATCTAAACACCGGGGAGCTGTTTTTT.